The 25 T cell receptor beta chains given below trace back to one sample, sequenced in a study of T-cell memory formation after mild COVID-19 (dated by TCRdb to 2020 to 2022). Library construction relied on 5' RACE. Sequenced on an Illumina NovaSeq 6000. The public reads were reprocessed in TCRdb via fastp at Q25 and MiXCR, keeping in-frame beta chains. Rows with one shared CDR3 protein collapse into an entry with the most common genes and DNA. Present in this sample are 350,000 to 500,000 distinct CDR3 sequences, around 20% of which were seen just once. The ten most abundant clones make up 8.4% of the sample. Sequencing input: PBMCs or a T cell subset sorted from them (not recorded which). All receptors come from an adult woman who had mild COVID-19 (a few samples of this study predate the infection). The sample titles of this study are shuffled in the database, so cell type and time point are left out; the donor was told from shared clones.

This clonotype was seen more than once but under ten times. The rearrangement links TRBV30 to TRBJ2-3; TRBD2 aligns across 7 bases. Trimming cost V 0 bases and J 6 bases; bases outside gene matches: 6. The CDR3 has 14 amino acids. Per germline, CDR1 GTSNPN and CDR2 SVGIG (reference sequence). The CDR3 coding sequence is TGTGCCTGGAGTGTAGGCGGGAGTCTGGATACGCAGTATTTT. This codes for CAWSVGGSLDTQYF.

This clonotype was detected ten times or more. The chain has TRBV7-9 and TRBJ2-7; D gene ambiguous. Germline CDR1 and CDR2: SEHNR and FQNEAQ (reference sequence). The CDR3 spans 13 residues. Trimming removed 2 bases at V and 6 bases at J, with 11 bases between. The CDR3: CASSLSAIGEQYF. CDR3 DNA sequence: TGTGCCAGCAGCTTATCGGCCATAGGCGAGCAGTACTTC. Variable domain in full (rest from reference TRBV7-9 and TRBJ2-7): DTGVSQNPRHKITKRGQNVTFRCDPISEHNRLYWYRQTLGQGPEFLTYFQNEAQLEKSRLLSDRFSAERPKGSFSTLEIQRTEQGDSAMYLCASSLSAIGEQYFGPGTRLTVT.

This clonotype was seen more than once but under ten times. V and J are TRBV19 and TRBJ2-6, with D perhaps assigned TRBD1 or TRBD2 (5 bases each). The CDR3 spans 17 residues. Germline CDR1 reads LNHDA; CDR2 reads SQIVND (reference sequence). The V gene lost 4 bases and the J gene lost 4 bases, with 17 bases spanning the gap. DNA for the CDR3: TGTGCCAGTAGTAGAGGGGTAGGGGAATCCGGGGCCAACGTCCTGACTTTC. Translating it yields CASSRGVGESGANVLTF.

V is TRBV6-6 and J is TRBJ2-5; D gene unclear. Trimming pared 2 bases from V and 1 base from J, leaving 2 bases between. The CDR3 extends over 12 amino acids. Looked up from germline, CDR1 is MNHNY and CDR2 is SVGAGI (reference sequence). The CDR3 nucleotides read TGTGCCAGCAGTTACGCCCAAGAGACCCAGTACTTC. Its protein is CASSYAQETQYF.

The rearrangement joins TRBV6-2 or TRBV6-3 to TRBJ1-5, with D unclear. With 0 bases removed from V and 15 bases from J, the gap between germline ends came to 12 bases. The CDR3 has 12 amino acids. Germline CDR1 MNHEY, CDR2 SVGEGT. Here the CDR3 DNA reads TGTGCCAGCAGTTACTCACCATCTGCCCGGCATTTT. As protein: CASSYSPSARHF.

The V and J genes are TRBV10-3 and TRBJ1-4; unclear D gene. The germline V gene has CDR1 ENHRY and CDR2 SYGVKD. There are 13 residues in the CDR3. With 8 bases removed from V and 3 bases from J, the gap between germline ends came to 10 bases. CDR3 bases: TGTGCCATCCGGCCTAGAGCTAATGAAAAACTGTTTTTT. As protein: CAIRPRANEKLFF.

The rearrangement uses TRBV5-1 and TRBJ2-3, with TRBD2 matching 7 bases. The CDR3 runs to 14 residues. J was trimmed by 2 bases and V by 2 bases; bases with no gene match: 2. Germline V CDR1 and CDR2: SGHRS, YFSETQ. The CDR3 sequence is CASSFRGDTDTQYF. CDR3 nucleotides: TGCGCCAGCAGCTTCCGGGGGGACACAGATACGCAGTATTTT.

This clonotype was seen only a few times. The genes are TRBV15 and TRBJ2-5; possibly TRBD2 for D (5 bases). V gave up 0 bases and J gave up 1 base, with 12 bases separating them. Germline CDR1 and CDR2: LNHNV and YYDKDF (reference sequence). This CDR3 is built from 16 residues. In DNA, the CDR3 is TGTGCCACCAGCAGAGATCTTAGAGGGCGCCAAGAGACCCAGTACTTC. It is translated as CATSRDLRGRQETQYF.

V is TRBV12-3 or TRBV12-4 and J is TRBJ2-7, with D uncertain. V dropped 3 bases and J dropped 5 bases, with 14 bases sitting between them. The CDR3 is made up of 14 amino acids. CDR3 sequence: CASSLVAGGDEQYF. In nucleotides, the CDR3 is TGTGCCAGCAGTTTGGTTGCAGGTGGGGACGAGCAGTACTTC.

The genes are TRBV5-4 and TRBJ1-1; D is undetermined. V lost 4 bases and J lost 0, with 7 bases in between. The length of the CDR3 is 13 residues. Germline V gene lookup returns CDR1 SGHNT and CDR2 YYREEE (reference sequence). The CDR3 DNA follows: TGTGCCAGCAGCGCCACCATGAACACTGAAGCTTTCTTT. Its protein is CASSATMNTEAFF.

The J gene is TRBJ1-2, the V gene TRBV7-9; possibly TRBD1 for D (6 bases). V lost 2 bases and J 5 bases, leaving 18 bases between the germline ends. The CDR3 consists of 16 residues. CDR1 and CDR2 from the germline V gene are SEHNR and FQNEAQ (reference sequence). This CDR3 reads CASSLYGDKHGYGYTF. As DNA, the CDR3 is TGTGCCAGCAGCTTATACGGGGACAAGCATGGTTATGGCTACACCTTC.

CDR3 nucleotides: TGTGCCAGCAGGGGTTCAATTGGGGGCTTTGGAGAAAAACTGTTTTTT. Translated, it gives CASRGSIGGFGEKLFF. This chain joins TRBV2 and TRBJ1-4; D possibly corresponds to TRBD1 (6 bases). This CDR3 region has 16 residues. Germline CDR1 and CDR2: SNHLY and FYNNEI. V lost 6 bases, J lost 8 bases, and 22 bases lay in between.

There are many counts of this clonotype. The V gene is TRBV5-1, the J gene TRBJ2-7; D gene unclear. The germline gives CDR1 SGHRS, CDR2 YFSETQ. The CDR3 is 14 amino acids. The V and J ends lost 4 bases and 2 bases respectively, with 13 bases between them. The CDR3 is CASSLSAGTYEQYF. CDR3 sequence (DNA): TGCGCCAGCAGCCTCTCGGCAGGTACCTACGAGCAGTACTTC.

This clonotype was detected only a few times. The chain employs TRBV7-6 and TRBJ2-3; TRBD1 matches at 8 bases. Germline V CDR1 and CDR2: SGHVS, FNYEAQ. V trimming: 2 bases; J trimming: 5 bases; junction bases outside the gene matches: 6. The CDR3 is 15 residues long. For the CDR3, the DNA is TGTGCCAGCAGCTTATTCGGGACAGGAGAAGATACGCAGTATTTT. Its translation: CASSLFGTGEDTQYF.

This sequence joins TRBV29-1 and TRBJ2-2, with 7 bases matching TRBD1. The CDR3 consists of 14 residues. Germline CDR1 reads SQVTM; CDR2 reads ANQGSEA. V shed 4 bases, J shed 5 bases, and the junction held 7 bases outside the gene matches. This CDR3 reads CSVGTGVQTGELFF. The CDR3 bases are TGCAGCGTTGGGACAGGAGTTCAGACCGGGGAGCTGTTTTTT.

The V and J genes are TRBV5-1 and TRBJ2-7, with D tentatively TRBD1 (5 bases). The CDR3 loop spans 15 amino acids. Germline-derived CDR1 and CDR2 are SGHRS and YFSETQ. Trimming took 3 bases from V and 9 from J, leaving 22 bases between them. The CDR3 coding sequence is TGCGCCAGCAGCTCGAACCCGGACATTGGCCTCGGGCAGTACTTC. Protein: CASSSNPDIGLGQYF.

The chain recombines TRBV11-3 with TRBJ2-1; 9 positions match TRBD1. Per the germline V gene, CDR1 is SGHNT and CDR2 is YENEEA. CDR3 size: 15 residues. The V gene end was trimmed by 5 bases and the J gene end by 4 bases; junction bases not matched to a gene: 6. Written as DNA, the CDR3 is TGTGCCAGCAGCATGGGACAGGGATCTTACAATGAGCAGTTCTTC. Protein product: CASSMGQGSYNEQFF.

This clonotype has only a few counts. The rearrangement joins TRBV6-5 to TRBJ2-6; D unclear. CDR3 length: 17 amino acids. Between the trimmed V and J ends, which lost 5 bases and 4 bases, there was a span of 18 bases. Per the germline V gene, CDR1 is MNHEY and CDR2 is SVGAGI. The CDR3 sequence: CASSQSLPARGANVLTF. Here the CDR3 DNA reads TGTGCCAGCAGTCAGTCCCTGCCGGCGCGCGGGGCCAACGTCCTGACTTTC.

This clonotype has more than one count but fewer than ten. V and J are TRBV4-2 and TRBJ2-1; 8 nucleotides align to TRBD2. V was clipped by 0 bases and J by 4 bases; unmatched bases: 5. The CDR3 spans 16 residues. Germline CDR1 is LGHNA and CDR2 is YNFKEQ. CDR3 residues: CASSQDGASGYNEQFF. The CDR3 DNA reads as TGTGCCAGCAGCCAAGACGGCGCTAGCGGGTACAATGAGCAGTTCTTC.

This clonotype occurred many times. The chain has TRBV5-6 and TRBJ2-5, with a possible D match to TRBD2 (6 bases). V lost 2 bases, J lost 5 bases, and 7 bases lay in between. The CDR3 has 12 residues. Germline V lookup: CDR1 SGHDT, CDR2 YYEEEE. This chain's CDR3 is CASSFGRETQYF. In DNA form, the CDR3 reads TGTGCCAGCAGCTTTGGGAGGGAGACCCAGTACTTC.

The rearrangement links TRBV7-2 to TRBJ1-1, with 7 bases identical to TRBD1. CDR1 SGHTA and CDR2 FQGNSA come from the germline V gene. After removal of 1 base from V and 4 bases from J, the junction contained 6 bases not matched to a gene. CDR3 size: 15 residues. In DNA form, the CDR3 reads TGTGCCAGCAGCTTAGAGGTGGCAGGGGGCACTGAAGCTTTCTTT. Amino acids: CASSLEVAGGTEAFF.

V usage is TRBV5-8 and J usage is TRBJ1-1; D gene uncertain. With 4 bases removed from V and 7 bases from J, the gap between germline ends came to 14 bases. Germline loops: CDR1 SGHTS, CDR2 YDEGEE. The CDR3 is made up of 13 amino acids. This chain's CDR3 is CASSLVWPREAFF. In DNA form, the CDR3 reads TGTGCCAGCAGCCTCGTGTGGCCCCGTGAAGCTTTCTTT. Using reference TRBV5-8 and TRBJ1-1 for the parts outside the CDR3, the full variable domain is EAGVTQSPTHLIKTRGQQATLRCSPISGHTSVYWYQQALGLGLQFLLWYDEGEERNRGNFPPRFSGRQFPNYSSELNVNALELEDSALYLCASSLVWPREAFFGQGTRLTVV.

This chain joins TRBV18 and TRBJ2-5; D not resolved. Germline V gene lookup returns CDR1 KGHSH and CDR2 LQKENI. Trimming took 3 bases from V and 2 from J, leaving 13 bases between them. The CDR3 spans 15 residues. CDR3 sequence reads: CASSPNKSPQETQYF. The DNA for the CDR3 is TGTGCCAGCTCACCCAACAAGAGCCCTCAAGAGACCCAGTACTTC.

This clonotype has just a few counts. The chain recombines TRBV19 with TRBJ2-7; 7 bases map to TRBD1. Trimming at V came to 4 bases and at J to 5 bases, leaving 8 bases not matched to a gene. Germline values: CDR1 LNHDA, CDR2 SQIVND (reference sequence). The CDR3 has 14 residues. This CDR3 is CASSTDRDSHEQYF. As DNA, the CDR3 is TGTGCCAGTAGTACAGACAGGGATTCCCACGAGCAGTACTTC.

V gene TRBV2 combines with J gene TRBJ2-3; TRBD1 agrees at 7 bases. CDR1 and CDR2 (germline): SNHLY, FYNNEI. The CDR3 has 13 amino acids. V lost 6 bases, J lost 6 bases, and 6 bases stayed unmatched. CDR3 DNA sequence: TGTGCCAGCAGGAGGACAGGCGGCGATACGCAGTATTTT. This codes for CASRRTGGDTQYF.